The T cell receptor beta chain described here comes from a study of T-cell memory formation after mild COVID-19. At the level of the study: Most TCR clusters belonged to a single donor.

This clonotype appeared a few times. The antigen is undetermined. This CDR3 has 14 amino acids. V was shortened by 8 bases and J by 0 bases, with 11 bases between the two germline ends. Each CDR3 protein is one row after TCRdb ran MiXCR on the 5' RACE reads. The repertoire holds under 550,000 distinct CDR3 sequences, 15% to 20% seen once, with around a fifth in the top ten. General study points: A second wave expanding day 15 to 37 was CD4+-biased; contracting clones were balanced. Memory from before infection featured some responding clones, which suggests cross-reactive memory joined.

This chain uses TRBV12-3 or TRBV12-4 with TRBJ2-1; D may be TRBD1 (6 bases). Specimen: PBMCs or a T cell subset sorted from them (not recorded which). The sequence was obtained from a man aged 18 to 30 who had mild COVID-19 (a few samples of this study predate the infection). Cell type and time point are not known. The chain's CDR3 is CASHLQGSYNEQFF. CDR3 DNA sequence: TGTGCCAGCCATCTACAGGGCTCCTACAATGAGCAGTTCTTC.